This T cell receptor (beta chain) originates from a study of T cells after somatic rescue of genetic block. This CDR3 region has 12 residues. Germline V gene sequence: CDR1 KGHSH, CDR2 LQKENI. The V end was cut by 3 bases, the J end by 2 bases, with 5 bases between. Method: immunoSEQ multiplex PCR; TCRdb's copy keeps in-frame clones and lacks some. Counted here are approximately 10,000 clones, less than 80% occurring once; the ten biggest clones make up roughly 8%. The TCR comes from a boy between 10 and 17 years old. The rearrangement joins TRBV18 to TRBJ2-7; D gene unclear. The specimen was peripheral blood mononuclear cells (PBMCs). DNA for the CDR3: TGTGCCAGCTCACCCGACCCCTACGAGCAGTACTTC. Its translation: CASSPDPYEQYF.